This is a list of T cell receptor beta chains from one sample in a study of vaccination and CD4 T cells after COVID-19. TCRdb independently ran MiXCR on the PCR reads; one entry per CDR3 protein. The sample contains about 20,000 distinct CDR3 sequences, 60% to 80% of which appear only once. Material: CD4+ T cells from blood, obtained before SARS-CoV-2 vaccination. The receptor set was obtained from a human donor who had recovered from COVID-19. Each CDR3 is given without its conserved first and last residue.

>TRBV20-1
SAKGQPTSEAF
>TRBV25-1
ASSEPGQGALNEKLF
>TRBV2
ASSRLMSGAGETQY
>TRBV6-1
ASNEFGAGTQY
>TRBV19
ASSNPSGRESGELF
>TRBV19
ASSVGAGRTETQY
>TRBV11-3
ASSPGQVTDTQY
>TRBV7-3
ASSLVGPGTQY
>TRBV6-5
ASSSTSGRLDTQY
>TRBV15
ATSSSGRVISLQY
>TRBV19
ASSPRGVGQGLQPQH
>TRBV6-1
ASSNTRQGPGAF
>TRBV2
ASSSYEQY
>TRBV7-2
ASSLWRKRGGAGTDTQY
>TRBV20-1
SARREGETQY
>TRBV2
ASSEGDRVGTQY
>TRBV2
ATIPGGSSTEAF
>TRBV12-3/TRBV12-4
ASSSGQPYQPQH
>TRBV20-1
SASPGSNQPQH
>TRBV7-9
ASRFGGTRKTGELF
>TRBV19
ASEGQGNTEAF
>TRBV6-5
ASSYSGQSREQY
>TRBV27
ASSATGWSGVEETQY
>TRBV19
ASRDVGPSTDTQY
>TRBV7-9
ASSLAISYNEQF
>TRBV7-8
ASARANEKLF
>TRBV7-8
ASSLGQGTYEQY